This is a list of T cell receptor beta chains from one sample in a study of T cell responses to AZD1222 COVID-19 vaccine. This table comes from immunoSEQ multiplex PCR, and its TCRdb copy is limited to in-frame clones, with some not included. The sample holds some 130,000 clones, 75% to 90% seen once. The sequencing used peripheral blood, collected on day 0 of AZD1222 vaccination. All receptors derive from an adult in good health. Both conserved end residues are part of each CDR3. A D gene is named only where the DNA matches it firmly. The size of a clone is reported for some rows only, either as once, few or many, or as a class for expanded clones.

size: .
D: .
V: TRBV5-1
J: TRBJ1-6
CDR3: CASRPGVSYNSPLHF

size: .
D: .
V: TRBV6-5
J: TRBJ2-7
CDR3: CAINAGTSYEQYF

size: .
D: .
V: TRBV11-2
J: TRBJ1-1
CDR3: CASSLSGGEAFF

size: .
D: .
V: TRBV6-6
J: TRBJ1-3
CDR3: CASIPTEVYGNTIYF

size: .
D: .
V: TRBV5-1
J: TRBJ2-4
CDR3: CASSPKGGLVNIQYF

size: .
D: .
V: TRBV5-4
J: TRBJ1-1
CDR3: CASSKLNTEAFF

size: .
D: .
V: TRBV18
J: TRBJ1-1
CDR3: CASSPSTRNTEAFF

size: .
D: .
V: TRBV29-1
J: TRBJ1-1
CDR3: CSASWRGNTEAFF

size: .
D: .
V: TRBV27
J: TRBJ1-5
CDR3: CASSLTAAFGNQPQHF

size: .
D: .
V: TRBV18
J: TRBJ2-7
CDR3: CASSPPMRGGYEQYF

size: .
D: TRBD1
V: TRBV30
J: TRBJ1-1
CDR3: CALRTGEGTEAFF

size: .
D: .
V: TRBV3-1/TRBV3-2
J: TRBJ2-2
CDR3: CASSRKSAGELFF

size: .
D: TRBD1
V: TRBV30
J: TRBJ1-4
CDR3: CAWSAGQGLEKLFF

size: .
D: .
V: TRBV12-5
J: TRBJ1-1
CDR3: CASGSSAADEAFF

size: .
D: .
V: TRBV7-9
J: TRBJ1-1
CDR3: CASSYPPNTEAFF

size: once
D: .
V: TRBV7-7
J: TRBJ2-5
CDR3: CASSTRDQETQYF

size: .
D: .
V: TRBV30
J: TRBJ1-1
CDR3: CAWRENTEAFF

size: .
D: TRBD1
V: TRBV7-3
J: TRBJ1-6
CDR3: CASSSGQFSPLHF

size: .
D: .
V: TRBV7-3
J: TRBJ1-1
CDR3: CASSSQRNTEAFF

size: .
D: .
V: TRBV5-1
J: TRBJ1-1
CDR3: CASGEGRKNTEAFF

size: .
D: .
V: TRBV6-5
J: TRBJ1-2
CDR3: CASKGRVDGYTF

size: once
D: .
V: TRBV30
J: TRBJ2-2
CDR3: CAWTRTYGGELFF